This T cell receptor beta chain was documented in a study of regulatory T cells in long-lasting Graves disease. CDR3-region Arm-PCR and iRepertoire HTBI primers produced the TCR beta libraries. One entry per CDR3 protein, called by TCRdb with MiXCR from the multiplex PCR reads. The repertoire has roughly 500,000 distinct CDR3 sequences, approximately 12% of them found once; the top ten carry roughly 8.9%. Trimming cost V 6 bases and J 6 bases; bases outside gene matches: 7. CDR3 length: 14 residues. The V gene's germline CDR1 is MNHEY and CDR2 SMNVEV (reference sequence). Time point: newly diagnosed GD, antithyroid drugs for less than 3 months. The TCR library was made from RNA that had been extracted from PBMCs in TRIzol. The sample was also linked to a second study, of T cells in Graves' hyperthyroidism and ophthalmopathy. That paper notes: The TCR CDR3 was amplified in a first-round RT-PCR using the HTBI primer set.

This sequence was found in a woman aged 25-40 years with Graves disease. J is TRBJ2-7 and V is TRBV27, with 11 bases aligning to TRBD1. The sample in question was peripheral blood mononuclear cells (PBMCs), obtained at new diagnosis, from a patient treated with antithyroid drugs. The chain's CDR3 is CASRARTGGGEQYF. The CDR3 DNA reads TGTGCCAGCAGGGCCCGGACAGGGGGCGGCGAGCAGTACTTC.